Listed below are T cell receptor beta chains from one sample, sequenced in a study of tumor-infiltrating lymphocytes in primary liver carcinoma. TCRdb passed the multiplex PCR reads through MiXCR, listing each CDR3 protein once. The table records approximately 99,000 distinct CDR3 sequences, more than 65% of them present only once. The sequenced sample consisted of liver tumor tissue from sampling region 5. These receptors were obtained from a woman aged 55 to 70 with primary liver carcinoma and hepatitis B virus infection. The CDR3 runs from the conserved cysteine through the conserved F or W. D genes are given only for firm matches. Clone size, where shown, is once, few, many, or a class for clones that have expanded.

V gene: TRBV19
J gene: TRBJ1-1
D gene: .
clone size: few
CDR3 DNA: TGTGCCAGTACCTCCCGTCAGAGAACCCTGAACACTGAAGCTTTCTTT
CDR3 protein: CASTSRQRTLNTEAFF

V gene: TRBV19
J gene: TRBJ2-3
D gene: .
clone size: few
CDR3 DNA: TGTGCCAGTATCTCAGGGTTTGGAGATACGCAGTATTTT
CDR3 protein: CASISGFGDTQYF

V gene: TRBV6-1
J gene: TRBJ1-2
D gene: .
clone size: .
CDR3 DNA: TGTGCCAGCAGTGAACTCTTGACATACGCGTTCGGTGGCTACATCTTC
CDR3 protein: CASSELLTYAFGGYIF

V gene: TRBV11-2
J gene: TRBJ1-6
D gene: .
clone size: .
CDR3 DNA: TGTGCCATCAGCTTTGTAATGAATCCCCCCCTCCACTTT
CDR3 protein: CAISFVMNPPLHF

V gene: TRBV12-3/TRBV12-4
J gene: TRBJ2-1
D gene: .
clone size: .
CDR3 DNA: TGTAGCTCCGTCGGGAGCGTGCATAATGAGCAGTTCTTC
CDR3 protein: CSSVGSVHNEQFF

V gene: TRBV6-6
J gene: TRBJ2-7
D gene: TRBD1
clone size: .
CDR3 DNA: TGTGCCAGCAGTAACAGGACAGGGTTAGGGTACGAACAGTACTTC
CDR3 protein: CASSNRTGLGYEQYF

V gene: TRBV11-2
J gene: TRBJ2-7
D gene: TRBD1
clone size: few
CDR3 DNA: TGTGCCAACAGCCAACCCGGACAGGCGCAGTACTTC
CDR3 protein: CANSQPGQAQYF

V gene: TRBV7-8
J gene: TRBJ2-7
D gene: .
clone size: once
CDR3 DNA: TGTGCCAGCACCTACCGTGGCGGTGCCTACGAGCAGTACTTC
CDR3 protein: CASTYRGGAYEQYF

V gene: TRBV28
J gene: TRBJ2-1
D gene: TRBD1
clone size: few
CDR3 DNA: TGTGCCAGCAGTTCCGGACAGGTTCGAATATACAATGAGCAGTTCTTC
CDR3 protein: CASSSGQVRIYNEQFF

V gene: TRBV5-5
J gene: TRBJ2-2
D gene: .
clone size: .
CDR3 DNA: TGTGCCAGCAGCTTGTTTATGCAGGATACCGGGGAGCTGTTTTTT
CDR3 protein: CASSLFMQDTGELFF

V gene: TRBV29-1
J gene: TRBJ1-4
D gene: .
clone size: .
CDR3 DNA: TGCAGCGTTCAAGGGGCCGGAGAAAAACCGTTTTTT
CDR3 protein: CSVQGAGEKPFF

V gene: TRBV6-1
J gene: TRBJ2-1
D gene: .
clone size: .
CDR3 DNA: TGTGCCAGCAGAGAGCAGGGACACGACTCCTACAATGAGCAGTTCTTC
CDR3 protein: CASREQGHDSYNEQFF

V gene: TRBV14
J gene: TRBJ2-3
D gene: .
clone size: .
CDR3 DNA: TGTGCCAGCAGCCAAAACCCGAGCTCAGATACGCAGTATTTT
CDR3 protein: CASSQNPSSDTQYF

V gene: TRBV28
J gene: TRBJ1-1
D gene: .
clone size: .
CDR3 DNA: TGTGTCAGCAGCTTTATGGGGAACACTGAAGCTTTCTTT
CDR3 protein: CVSSFMGNTEAFF

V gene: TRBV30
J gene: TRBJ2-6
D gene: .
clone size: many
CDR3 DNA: TGTGCCTGGAGTAGGGGCTCTGGGGCCAACGTCCTGACTTTC
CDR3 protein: CAWSRGSGANVLTF

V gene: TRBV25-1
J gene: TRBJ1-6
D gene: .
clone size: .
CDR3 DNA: TGTGCCAGCGTGGATCAGAGCTCCTATAATTCACCCCTCCACTTT
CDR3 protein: CASVDQSSYNSPLHF

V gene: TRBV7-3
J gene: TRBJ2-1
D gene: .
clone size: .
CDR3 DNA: TGTGCCAGCAGCTTAACACACACTTACAATGAGCAGTTCTTC
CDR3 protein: CASSLTHTYNEQFF

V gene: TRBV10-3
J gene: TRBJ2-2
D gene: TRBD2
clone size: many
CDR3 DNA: TGTGCCATCCGCGGGAGTTGGGGTGTAGATAACACCGGGGAGCTGTTTTTT
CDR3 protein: CAIRGSWGVDNTGELFF

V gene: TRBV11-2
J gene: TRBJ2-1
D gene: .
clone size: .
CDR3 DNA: TGTGCCAGCAGCCTAGGAATGTCTACACCCTCCTACGATGAGCAGTTCTTC
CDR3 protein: CASSLGMSTPSYDEQFF

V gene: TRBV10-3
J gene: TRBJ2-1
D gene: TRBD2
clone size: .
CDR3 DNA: TGTGCCATCAGCAAAGATAGCGGGAGGTCCAATGAGCAGTTCTTC
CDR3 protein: CAISKDSGRSNEQFF